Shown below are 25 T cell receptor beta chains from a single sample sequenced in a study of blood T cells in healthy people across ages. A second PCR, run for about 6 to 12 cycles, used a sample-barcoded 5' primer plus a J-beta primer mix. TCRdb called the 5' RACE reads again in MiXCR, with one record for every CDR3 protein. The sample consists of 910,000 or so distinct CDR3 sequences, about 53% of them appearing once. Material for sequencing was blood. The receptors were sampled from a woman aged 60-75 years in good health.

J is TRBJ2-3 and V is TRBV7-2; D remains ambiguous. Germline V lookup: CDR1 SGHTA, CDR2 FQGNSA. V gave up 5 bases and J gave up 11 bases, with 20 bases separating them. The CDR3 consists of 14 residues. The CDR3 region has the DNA TGTGCCAGCAGCCCCGTGGGCTCCTCGAGTCGGCAGTATTTT. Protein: CASSPVGSSSRQYF.

The CDR3: CASSLDFRLPQETQYF. CDR3 bases: TGTGCCAGCAGCTTAGATTTCCGACTACCTCAAGAGACCCAGTACTTC. This sequence joins TRBV7-9 and TRBJ2-5; D possibly corresponds to TRBD2 (5 bases). The CDR3 has 16 amino acids. Germline V gene data show CDR1 as SEHNR and CDR2 as FQNEAQ (reference sequence). The V end lost 1 base, the J end lost 2 bases, and 14 bases lay between the germline ends. Full variable domain (remainder filled in from reference TRBV7-9 and TRBJ2-5): DTGVSQNPRHKITKRGQNVTFRCDPISEHNRLYWYRQTLGQGPEFLTYFQNEAQLEKSRLLSDRFSAERPKGSFSTLEIQRTEQGDSAMYLCASSLDFRLPQETQYFGPGTRLLVL.

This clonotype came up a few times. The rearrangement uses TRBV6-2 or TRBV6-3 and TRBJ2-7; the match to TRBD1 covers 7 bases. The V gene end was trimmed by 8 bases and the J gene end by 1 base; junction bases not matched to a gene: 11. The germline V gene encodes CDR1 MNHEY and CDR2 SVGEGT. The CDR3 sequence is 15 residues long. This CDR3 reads CASLGEGTASYEQYF. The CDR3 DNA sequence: TGTGCCAGCCTCGGTGAAGGGACAGCTTCCTACGAGCAGTACTTC.

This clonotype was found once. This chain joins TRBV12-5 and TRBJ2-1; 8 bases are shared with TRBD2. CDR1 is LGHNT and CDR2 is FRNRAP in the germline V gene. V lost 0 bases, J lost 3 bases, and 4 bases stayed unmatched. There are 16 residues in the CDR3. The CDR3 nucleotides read TGTGCTAGTGGTTTGGTAACAGCGGGGGTCTACAATGAGCAGTTCTTC. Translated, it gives CASGLVTAGVYNEQFF.

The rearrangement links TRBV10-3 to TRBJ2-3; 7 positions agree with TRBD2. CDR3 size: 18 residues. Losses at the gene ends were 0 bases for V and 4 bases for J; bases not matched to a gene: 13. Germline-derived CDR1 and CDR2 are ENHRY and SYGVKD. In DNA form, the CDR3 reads TGTGCCATCAGTGAGTCGATGTTAGTGGGAGGGCCGTCAGATACGCAGTATTTT. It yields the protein CAISESMLVGGPSDTQYF.

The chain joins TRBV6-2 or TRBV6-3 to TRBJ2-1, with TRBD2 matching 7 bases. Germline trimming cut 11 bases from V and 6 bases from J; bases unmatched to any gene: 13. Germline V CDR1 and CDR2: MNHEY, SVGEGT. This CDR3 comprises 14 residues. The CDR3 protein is CAAGDPPAINEQFF. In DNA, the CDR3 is TGTGCCGCGGGGGACCCGCCGGCTATCAATGAGCAGTTCTTC.

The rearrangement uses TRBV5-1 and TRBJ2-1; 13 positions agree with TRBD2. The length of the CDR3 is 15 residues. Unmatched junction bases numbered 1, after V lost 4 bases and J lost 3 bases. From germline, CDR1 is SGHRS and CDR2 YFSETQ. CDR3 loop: CASSTSGRVYNEQFF. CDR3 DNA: TGCGCCAGCAGCACTAGCGGGAGGGTCTACAATGAGCAGTTCTTC.

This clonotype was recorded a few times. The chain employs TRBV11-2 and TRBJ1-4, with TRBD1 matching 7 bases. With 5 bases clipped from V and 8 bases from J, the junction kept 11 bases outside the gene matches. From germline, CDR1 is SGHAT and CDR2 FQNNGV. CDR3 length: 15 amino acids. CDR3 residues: CASSALTGRGEKLFF. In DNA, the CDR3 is TGTGCCAGCAGCGCGTTGACAGGGCGCGGGGAAAAACTGTTTTTT.

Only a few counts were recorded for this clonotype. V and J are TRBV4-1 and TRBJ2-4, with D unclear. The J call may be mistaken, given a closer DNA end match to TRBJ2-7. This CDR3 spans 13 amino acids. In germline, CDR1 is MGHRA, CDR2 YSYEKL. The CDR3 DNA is TGCGCCAGCAGCCAGGGTTTGTCTTCCGAGCAGTACTTC. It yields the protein CASSQGLSSEQYF.

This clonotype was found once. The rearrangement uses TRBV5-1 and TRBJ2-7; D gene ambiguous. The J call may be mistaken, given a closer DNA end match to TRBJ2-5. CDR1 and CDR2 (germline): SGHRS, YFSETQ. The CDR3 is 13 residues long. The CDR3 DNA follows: TGCGCCAGCAGTAGCAGGAGTGTAGAGACCCAGTACTTC. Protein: CASSSRSVETQYF.

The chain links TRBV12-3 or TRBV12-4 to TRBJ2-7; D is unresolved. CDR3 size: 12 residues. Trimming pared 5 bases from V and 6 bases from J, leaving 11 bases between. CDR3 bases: TGTGCCAGCAGTCCCATTTGGGCCGAGCAGTACTTC. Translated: CASSPIWAEQYF.

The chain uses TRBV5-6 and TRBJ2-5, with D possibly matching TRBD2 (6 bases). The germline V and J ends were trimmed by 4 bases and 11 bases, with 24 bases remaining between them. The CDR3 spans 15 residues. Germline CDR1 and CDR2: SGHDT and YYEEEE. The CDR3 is CASSPPGGVANEQYF. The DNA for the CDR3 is TGTGCCAGCAGCCCCCCCGGCGGGGTTGCCAATGAGCAGTACTTC.

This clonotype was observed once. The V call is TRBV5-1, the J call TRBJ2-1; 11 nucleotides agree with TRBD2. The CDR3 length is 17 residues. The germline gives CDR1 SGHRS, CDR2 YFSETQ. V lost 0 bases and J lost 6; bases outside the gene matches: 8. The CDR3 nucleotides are TGCGCCAGCAGCTTGGGTATATCTAGCGGGAGGACCAATGAGCAGTTCTTC. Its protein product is CASSLGISSGRTNEQFF.

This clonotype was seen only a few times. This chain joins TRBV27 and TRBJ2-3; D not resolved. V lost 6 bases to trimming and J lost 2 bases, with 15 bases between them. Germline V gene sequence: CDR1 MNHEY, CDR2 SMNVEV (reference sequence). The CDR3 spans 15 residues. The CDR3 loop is CASSAEPLVTDTQYF. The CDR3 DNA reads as TGTGCCAGCAGCGCTGAACCTCTGGTCACAGATACGCAGTATTTT.

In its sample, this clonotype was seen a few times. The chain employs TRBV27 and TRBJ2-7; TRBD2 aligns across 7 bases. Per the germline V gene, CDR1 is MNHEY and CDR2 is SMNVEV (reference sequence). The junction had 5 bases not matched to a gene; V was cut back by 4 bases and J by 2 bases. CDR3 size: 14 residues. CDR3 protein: CASSSPGGTYEQYF. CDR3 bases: TGTGCCAGCAGTTCCCCCGGGGGGACCTACGAGCAGTACTTC.

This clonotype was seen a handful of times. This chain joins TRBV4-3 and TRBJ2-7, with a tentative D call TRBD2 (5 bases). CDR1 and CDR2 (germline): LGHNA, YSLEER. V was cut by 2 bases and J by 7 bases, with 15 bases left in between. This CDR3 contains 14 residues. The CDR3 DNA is TGCGCCAGCAGCCAACTTCGAGCGGTGGGTGAGCAGTACTTC. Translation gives CASSQLRAVGEQYF.

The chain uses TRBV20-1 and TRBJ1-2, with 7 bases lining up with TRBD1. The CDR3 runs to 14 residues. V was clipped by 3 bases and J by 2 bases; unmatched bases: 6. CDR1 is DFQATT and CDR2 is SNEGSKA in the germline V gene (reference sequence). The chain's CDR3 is CSARSPDRNYGYTF. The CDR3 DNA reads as TGCAGTGCTAGGTCCCCGGACAGGAACTATGGCTACACCTTC.

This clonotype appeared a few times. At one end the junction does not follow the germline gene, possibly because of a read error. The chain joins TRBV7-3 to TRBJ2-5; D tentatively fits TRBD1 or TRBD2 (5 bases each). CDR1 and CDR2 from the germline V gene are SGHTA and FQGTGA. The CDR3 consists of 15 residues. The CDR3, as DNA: TGTGCTAGCAGCTTATTGGTAGGGCAGGGAGCGACCCAGTACTTC. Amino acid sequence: CASSLLVGQGATQYF.

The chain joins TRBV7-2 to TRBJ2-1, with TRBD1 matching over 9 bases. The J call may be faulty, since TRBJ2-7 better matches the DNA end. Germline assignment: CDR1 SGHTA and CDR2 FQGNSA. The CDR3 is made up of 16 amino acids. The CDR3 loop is CASSLGTGGDYNEQYF. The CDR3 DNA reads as TGTGCCAGCAGCTTAGGCACAGGGGGCGATTACAATGAGCAGTACTTC.

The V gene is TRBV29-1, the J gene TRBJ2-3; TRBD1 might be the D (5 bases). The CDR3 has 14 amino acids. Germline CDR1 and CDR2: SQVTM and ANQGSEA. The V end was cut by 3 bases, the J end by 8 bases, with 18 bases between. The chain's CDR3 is CSVETLWTQGTQYF. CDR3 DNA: TGCAGCGTTGAGACTCTATGGACACAAGGTACGCAGTATTTT.

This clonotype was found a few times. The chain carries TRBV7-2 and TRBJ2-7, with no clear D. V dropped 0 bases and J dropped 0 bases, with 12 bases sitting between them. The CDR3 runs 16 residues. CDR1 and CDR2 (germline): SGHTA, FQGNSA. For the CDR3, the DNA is TGTGCCAGCAGCTTAGCCCTGACCGGTAGCTCCTACGAGCAGTACTTC. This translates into CASSLALTGSSYEQYF.

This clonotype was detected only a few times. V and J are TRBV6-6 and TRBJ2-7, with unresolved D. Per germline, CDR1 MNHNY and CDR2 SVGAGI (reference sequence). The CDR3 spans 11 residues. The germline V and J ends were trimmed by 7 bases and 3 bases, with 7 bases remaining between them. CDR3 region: CASILIYEQYF. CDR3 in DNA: TGTGCCAGCATCCTTATCTACGAGCAGTACTTC.

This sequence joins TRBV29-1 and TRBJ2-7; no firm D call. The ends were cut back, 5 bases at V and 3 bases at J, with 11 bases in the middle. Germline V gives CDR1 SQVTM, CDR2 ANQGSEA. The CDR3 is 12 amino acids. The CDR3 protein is CSVRTDGYEQYF. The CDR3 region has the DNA TGCAGCGTTCGTACGGACGGCTACGAGCAGTACTTC.

The CDR3 region is CASSRARDQPQHF. The CDR3 bases are TGTGCCAGCAGCCGCGCCAGGGATCAGCCCCAGCATTTT. V and J are TRBV6-5 and TRBJ1-5; a possible D gene is TRBD1 (5 bases). CDR1 MNHEY and CDR2 SVGAGI come from the germline V gene. This CDR3 comprises 13 residues. V lost 6 bases, J lost 5 bases, and 11 bases lay in between.

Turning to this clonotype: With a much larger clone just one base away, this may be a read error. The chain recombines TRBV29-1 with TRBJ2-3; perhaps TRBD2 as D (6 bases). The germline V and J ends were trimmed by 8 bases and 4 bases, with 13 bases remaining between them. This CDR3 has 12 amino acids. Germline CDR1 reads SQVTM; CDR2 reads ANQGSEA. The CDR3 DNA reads TGCAGCATTCCGGGAGTTTCAGATACGCAGTATTTT. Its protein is CSIPGVSDTQYF.